This entry lists 16 T cell receptor beta chains sequenced from one sample in a study of Ad26.COV2.S vaccination and SARS-CoV-2 variants. Some clones are missing from TCRdb's copy, which holds only in-frame ones; the method was immunoSEQ multiplex PCR. Here the sample spans approximately 460,000 clones, 80% to 90% being singletons. Treatment here: about 20 received Ad26.COV2.S at low or high dose, single or two shots; about 5 received placebo; per-sample allocation not given. The samples date from day 63 after the first vaccine or placebo injection. The sequences come from peripheral blood, collected in a trial of Ad26.COV2.S vaccine versus placebo. The receptors here all came from a person between 18 and 65 years old who received the Ad26.COV2.S COVID-19 vaccine or a placebo.

This clone showed up just once. The chain has TRBV7-6 and TRBJ2-7; the D is unclear. The CDR3 spans 12 residues. Trimming removed 5 bases from V and 3 bases from J, with 8 bases in between. Germline-derived CDR1 and CDR2 are SGHVS and FNYEAQ. CDR3 region: CASSLLNYEQYF. The CDR3 nucleotides are TGTGCCAGCAGCCTTTTAAACTACGAGCAGTACTTC.

This clone showed up just once. The chain has TRBV9 and TRBJ1-2, with D perhaps TRBD1 (5 bases). V was pared by 3 bases and J by 5 bases, with 14 bases between. The CDR3 has 14 residues. Per the germline V gene, CDR1 is SGDLS and CDR2 is YYNGEE. Here the CDR3 reads CASSANGGRYGYTF. For the CDR3, the DNA is TGTGCCAGCAGCGCCAACGGGGGGAGGTATGGCTACACCTTC.

The rearrangement links TRBV7-2 to TRBJ2-5; 7 positions match TRBD2. CDR1 and CDR2 from the germline V gene are SGHTA and FQGNSA. The CDR3 consists of 15 residues. V gave up 4 bases and J gave up 2 bases; unmatched junction bases: 7. The CDR3 spells CASSSFGLGQETQYF. CDR3 DNA sequence: TGTGCCAGCAGCTCCTTCGGACTAGGACAAGAGACCCAGTACTTC.

This rearrangement joins TRBV4-3 to TRBJ2-5, with D perhaps matching TRBD1 (5 bases). The CDR3 is 15 residues long. Germline V gene lookup returns CDR1 LGHNA and CDR2 YSLEER. V gave up 0 bases and J gave up 4 bases, with 12 bases separating them. The CDR3 sequence: CASSQDLRGRETQYF. The CDR3 region has the DNA TGCGCCAGCAGCCAAGATCTTAGGGGAAGAGAGACCCAGTACTTC.

The chain uses TRBV29-1 and TRBJ1-1; TRBD1 agrees at 10 bases. The V and J ends lost 5 bases and 7 bases, in that order; junction bases with no gene match: 7. From germline, CDR1 is SQVTM and CDR2 ANQGSEA. This CDR3 spans 13 amino acids. The CDR3 DNA follows: TGCAGCGTTCTGGGACAGGGGATACTTGAAGCTTTCTTT. This encodes CSVLGQGILEAFF. Supplemented by reference TRBV29-1 and TRBJ1-1, the full variable domain reads SAVISQKPSRDICQRGTSLTIQCQVDSQVTMMFWYRQQPGQSLTLIATANQGSEATYESGFVIDKFPISRPNLTFSTLTVSNMSPEDSSIYLCSVLGQGILEAFFGQGTRLTVV.

The gene calls are TRBV13 and TRBJ2-1; D may correspond to TRBD1 or TRBD2 (5 bases each). Trimming stripped 0 bases from V and 7 bases from J, with 13 bases between. This CDR3 has 15 amino acids. Germline lookup yields CDR1 PRHDT and CDR2 FYEKMQ (reference sequence). CDR3 nucleotides: TGTGCCAGCAGCTTAGGAGGGACGGGCCGGAATGAGCAGTTCTTC. It is translated as CASSLGGTGRNEQFF.

The chain employs TRBV4-1 and TRBJ1-5; D is possibly TRBD1 (5 bases). From germline, CDR1 is MGHRA and CDR2 YSYEKL. The V gene lost 0 bases and the J gene lost 4 bases, with 16 bases spanning the gap. The CDR3 is 17 residues long. The CDR3 spells CASSQDWLGRQNQPQHF. CDR3 DNA: TGCGCCAGCAGCCAAGATTGGTTGGGACGGCAAAATCAGCCCCAGCATTTT.

The V call is TRBV4-2, the J call TRBJ1-4; D is perhaps TRBD1 (5 bases). V was shortened by 3 bases and J by 7 bases, with 12 bases between the two germline ends. Germline lookup yields CDR1 LGHNA and CDR2 YNFKEQ. The CDR3 covers 14 residues. The CDR3 nucleotides are TGTGCCAGCAGCCAGGGGGTCAGGGCTGAAAAACTGTTTTTT. This sequence encodes CASSQGVRAEKLFF.

The sample holds one count of this clone. The CDR3 loop reads CASRDRVTEAFF. The CDR3 bases are TGTGCCAGCAGGGACAGGGTCACTGAAGCTTTCTTT. The chain uses TRBV6-5 and TRBJ1-1; 8 nucleotides match TRBD1. Germline CDR1 is MNHEY and CDR2 is SVGAGI. The junction had 1 base not matched to a gene; V was cut back by 6 bases and J by 4 bases. The CDR3 runs to 12 residues.

The chain carries TRBV7-8 and TRBJ1-4; D remains unclear. There are 15 residues in the CDR3. Germline lookup yields CDR1 SGHVS and CDR2 FQNEAQ. V lost 1 base and J lost 3, with 9 bases in between. The CDR3 DNA sequence: TGTGCCAGCAGCTTAGACATAGGCTCTAATGAAAAACTGTTTTTT. This sequence encodes CASSLDIGSNEKLFF.

This clone came up once. This chain links TRBV18 with TRBJ2-3; the match to TRBD2 covers 10 bases. The length of the CDR3 is 15 residues. Germline assignment: CDR1 KGHSH and CDR2 LQKENI. V trimming: 4 bases; J trimming: 3 bases; junction bases outside the gene matches: 4. CDR3 in DNA: TGTGCCAGCTCACGTCCTAGCGGGAGTACAGATACGCAGTATTTT. Translation gives CASSRPSGSTDTQYF.

Remarks on this clone: Other DNA sequences in the same sample also yield this CDR3. V and J are TRBV5-4 and TRBJ2-3, with 11 nucleotides matching TRBD2. Unmatched junction bases numbered 1, after V lost 1 base and J lost 3 bases. The CDR3 consists of 15 residues. Germline V gene data show CDR1 as SGHNT and CDR2 as YYREEE (reference sequence). The CDR3 nucleotides are TGTGCCAGCAGCTTGACTAGCGGGAGTACAGATACGCAGTATTTT. Translated: CASSLTSGSTDTQYF.

The chain couples TRBV19 to TRBJ2-7; 8 bases agree with TRBD1. This CDR3 has 16 residues. V lost 6 bases to trimming and J lost 1 base; unmatched junction nucleotides: 11. Germline V gene sequence: CDR1 LNHDA, CDR2 SQIVND (reference sequence). In nucleotides, the CDR3 is TGTGCCAGTAGCCATGGGACAGGCCTATTGTCCTACGAGCAGTACTTC. Its translation: CASSHGTGLLSYEQYF. The whole variable domain, filled in from reference TRBV19 and TRBJ2-7, reads DGGITQSPKYLFRKEGQNVTLSCEQNLNHDAMYWYRQDPGQGLRLIYYSQIVNDFQKGDIAEGYSVSREKKESFPLTVTSAQKNPTAFYLCASSHGTGLLSYEQYFGPGTRLTVT.

The gene calls are TRBV7-2 and TRBJ1-3; D gene unclear. CDR1 and CDR2 from the germline V gene are SGHTA and FQGNSA. The CDR3 totals 15 residues. V shed 8 bases and J shed 0 bases, with 14 bases lying between them. The CDR3 protein is CASGTGSVSGNTIYF. The CDR3 nucleotides are TGTGCCAGCGGTACCGGGAGCGTCTCTGGAAACACCATATATTTT. The full variable domain, in which reference TRBV7-2 and TRBJ1-3 provide the parts outside the CDR3, is GAGVSQSPSNKVTEKGKDVELRCDPISGHTALYWYRQSLGQGLEFLIYFQGNSAPDKSGLPSDRFSAERTGGSVSTLTIQRTQQEDSAVYLCASGTGSVSGNTIYFGEGSWLTVV.

The rearrangement uses TRBV30 and TRBJ2-1, with 14 bases matching TRBD2. Germline-derived CDR1 and CDR2 are GTSNPN and SVGIG (reference sequence). This CDR3 has 15 amino acids. Germline trimming cut 8 bases from V and 6 bases from J; bases unmatched to any gene: 9. The CDR3 here is CAQGLAGVRSNEQFF. The CDR3, as DNA: TGTGCCCAGGGACTAGCGGGAGTTCGGAGCAATGAGCAGTTCTTC.

This clone was seen only once. The rearrangement joins TRBV3-1 (or the pseudogene TRBV3-2) to TRBJ1-4, with 10 bases matching TRBD1. This CDR3 contains 15 residues. Unmatched junction bases numbered 4, after V lost 1 base and J lost 8 bases. Germline V gene lookup returns CDR1 LGHDT and CDR2 YNNKEL (reference sequence). The DNA of the CDR3 is TGTGCCAGCAGCCAAGGGACAGGGGGATGGGAAAAACTGTTTTTT. This translates into CASSQGTGGWEKLFF.